The 29 T cell receptor beta chains given below trace back to one sample, sequenced in a study of shared clonotypes between healthy human individuals. The table came from immunoSEQ multiplex PCR; TCRdb's copy has only in-frame clones and leaves some out. The sample lists around 1.9 million clones, 90% to 95% occurring once. Naive CD8 populations comprised CD45RO-negative cells positively selected for CCR7, excluding terminally differentiated effector memory CD45RA+ cells. The sample taken for sequencing was naive CD8+ T cells from PBMCs. The receptors come from a man younger than 35 in good health. Some clones in this sample may be carry-over from other donors' samples.

The chain joins TRBV2 to TRBJ2-1; D is ambiguous. The CDR3 length is 14 residues. V dropped 7 bases and J dropped 3 bases, with 13 bases sitting between them. The V gene's germline CDR1 is SNHLY and CDR2 FYNNEI. The CDR3, as DNA: TGTGCCAGCAATCGGCGGTCGGGCTACAATGAGCAGTTCTTC. Its translation is CASNRRSGYNEQFF.

The rearrangement joins TRBV11-1 to TRBJ2-3, with D perhaps matching TRBD1 (5 bases). CDR1 SGHAT and CDR2 FQDESV come from the germline V gene (reference sequence). V lost 2 bases, J lost 5 bases, and 14 bases lay in between. CDR3 length: 15 residues. CDR3 sequence (DNA): TGTGCCAGCAGCTTATCGTCAGGGATTGGAGATACGCAGTATTTT. This encodes CASSLSSGIGDTQYF.

The chain links TRBV7-2 to TRBJ2-1; no clear D gene. Germline assignment: CDR1 SGHTA and CDR2 FQGNSA. V lost 5 bases to trimming and J lost 0 bases, with 11 bases between them. This CDR3 spans 15 amino acids. The DNA of the CDR3 is TGTGCCAGCAGCATTAAGCGCAGCTCCTACAATGAGCAGTTCTTC. Amino acid sequence: CASSIKRSSYNEQFF.

The J gene is TRBJ2-4, the V gene TRBV29-1; D gene unclear. Germline values: CDR1 SQVTM, CDR2 ANQGSEA. Trimming took 5 bases from V and 3 from J, leaving 14 bases between them. The CDR3 runs to 14 residues. In nucleotides, the CDR3 is TGCAGCGTTTACGATGTTATGGACAAAAACATTCAGTACTTC. It yields the protein CSVYDVMDKNIQYF. Variable domain in full (rest from reference TRBV29-1 and TRBJ2-4): SAVISQKPSRDICQRGTSLTIQCQVDSQVTMMFWYRQQPGQSLTLIATANQGSEATYESGFVIDKFPISRPNLTFSTLTVSNMSPEDSSIYLCSVYDVMDKNIQYFGAGTRLSVL.

This chain joins TRBV5-4 and TRBJ2-1; 7 nucleotides line up with TRBD2. Per germline, CDR1 SGHNT and CDR2 YYREEE (reference sequence). This CDR3 region has 16 residues. J lost 2 bases, V lost 4 bases, and 9 bases had no gene match. CDR3 region: CASSASGEGPYNEQFF. The CDR3 region has the DNA TGTGCCAGCAGCGCGAGCGGGGAGGGGCCCTACAATGAGCAGTTCTTC.

This chain uses TRBV4-1 with TRBJ2-7; 7 bases align to TRBD1. The length of the CDR3 is 15 residues. V lost 0 bases to trimming and J lost 2 bases; unmatched junction nucleotides: 4. Per germline, CDR1 MGHRA and CDR2 YSYEKL. This CDR3 reads CASSQDTDRAYEQYF. Here the CDR3 DNA reads TGCGCCAGCAGCCAAGATACAGACAGGGCCTACGAGCAGTACTTC.

In regard to this clone: The same CDR3 is also encoded by other DNA sequences in this sample. The chain combines TRBV5-1 with TRBJ1-5; a weak D match, TRBD1 (6 bases). V was trimmed by 4 bases and J by 1 base, leaving 9 bases between them. The length of the CDR3 is 14 residues. Germline V gene sequence: CDR1 SGHRS, CDR2 YFSETQ. CDR3 loop: CASSLTGSNQPQHF. CDR3 nucleotide sequence: TGCGCCAGCAGCCTTACAGGGAGCAATCAGCCCCAGCATTTT.

The chain recombines TRBV5-1 with TRBJ1-1; D may be TRBD1 (5 bases). V was pared by 3 bases and J by 7 bases, with 19 bases between. This CDR3 has 15 residues. Germline V lookup: CDR1 SGHRS, CDR2 YFSETQ. CDR3 loop: CASSWGTGTSREAFF. CDR3 nucleotides: TGCGCCAGCAGCTGGGGAACGGGGACTTCCCGTGAAGCTTTCTTT.

The chain employs TRBV4-1 and TRBJ2-5, with a weak D call TRBD1 (6 bases). The CDR3 loop spans 14 amino acids. V lost 1 base and J lost 4, with 10 bases in between. From germline, CDR1 is MGHRA and CDR2 YSYEKL. CDR3 sequence (DNA): TGCGCCAGCAGCCAAGCACAGGGTGTAGAGACCCAGTACTTC. This encodes CASSQAQGVETQYF.

The chain recombines TRBV7-9 with TRBJ2-1; 10 positions agree with TRBD2. CDR1 and CDR2 (germline): SEHNR, FQNEAQ (reference sequence). J lost 2 bases, V lost 5 bases, and 6 bases had no gene match. The CDR3 sequence is 16 residues long. The CDR3 region is CASSATGLAPYNEQFF. CDR3 DNA: TGTGCCAGCAGCGCTACGGGACTAGCGCCCTACAATGAGCAGTTCTTC.

The chain recombines TRBV10-3 with TRBJ2-3; 8 nucleotides align to TRBD2. The CDR3 length is 17 residues. CDR1 and CDR2 from the germline V gene are ENHRY and SYGVKD. Unmatched junction bases numbered 11, after V lost 4 bases and J lost 2 bases. The CDR3 sequence is CAISVTGLESLTDTQYF. The CDR3, as DNA: TGTGCCATCAGTGTTACGGGACTAGAAAGTCTCACAGATACGCAGTATTTT.

The genes are TRBV4-3 and TRBJ2-3, with D tentatively TRBD2 (6 bases). The CDR3 contains 17 residues. Germline assignment: CDR1 LGHNA and CDR2 YSLEER. Trimming cost V 0 bases and J 1 base, with 14 bases left between them. In DNA form, the CDR3 reads TGCGCCAGCAGCCAAGACGCCCGCGGAGGGGGCACAGATACGCAGTATTTT. This translates into CASSQDARGGGTDTQYF.

This clone was detected only once. At the DNA level, this CDR3 is encoded by other sequences in the same sample as well. CDR3 loop: CASSPRDLNTEAFF. The CDR3 DNA reads TGTGCCAGTAGTCCCCGGGACCTGAACACTGAAGCTTTCTTT. V gene TRBV19 combines with J gene TRBJ1-1; D is possibly TRBD1 (5 bases). CDR1 is LNHDA and CDR2 is SQIVND in the germline V gene (reference sequence). V lost 5 bases and J 0 bases, leaving 10 bases between the germline ends. The CDR3 consists of 14 residues.

This chain joins TRBV15 and TRBJ2-5; the D is unclear. The CDR3 runs 14 residues. Germline CDR1 is LNHNV and CDR2 is YYDKDF (reference sequence). Trimming pared 0 bases from V and 1 base from J, leaving 6 bases between. The CDR3 coding sequence is TGTGCCACCAGCAGAGAAGGCTTCCAAGAGACCCAGTACTTC. Translating it yields CATSREGFQETQYF.

Here the CDR3 DNA reads TGTGCCAGCAGCACGGACGGTAACAATCAGCCCCAGCATTTT. As protein: CASSTDGNNQPQHF. This chain joins TRBV9 and TRBJ1-5; D gene ambiguous. The length of the CDR3 is 14 residues. Germline V gives CDR1 SGDLS, CDR2 YYNGEE. Trimming shortened V by 4 bases and J by 3 bases, and 11 bases separated the two germline ends.

The chain uses TRBV9 and TRBJ1-1, with D perhaps TRBD1 (5 bases). Per germline, CDR1 SGDLS and CDR2 YYNGEE. The CDR3 has 15 residues. The germline V and J ends were trimmed by 0 bases and 3 bases, with 12 bases remaining between them. CDR3 sequence: CASSVGAGPHTEAFF. CDR3 DNA: TGTGCCAGCAGCGTAGGAGCGGGGCCCCACACTGAAGCTTTCTTT.

This clone showed up just once. The rearrangement uses TRBV19 and TRBJ1-2; tentatively, D is TRBD1 (5 bases). V lost 4 bases, J lost 8 bases, and 29 bases lay in between. CDR3 size: 18 residues. The germline gives CDR1 LNHDA, CDR2 SQIVND (reference sequence). This CDR3 reads CASSKALSFSGMALGYTF. The CDR3 nucleotides are TGTGCCAGTAGTAAAGCCCTCAGTTTTTCAGGGATGGCACTGGGCTACACCTTC.

This sequence joins TRBV5-1 and TRBJ1-3, with D unresolved. Germline values: CDR1 SGHRS, CDR2 YFSETQ. This CDR3 is 15 amino acids long. Trimming took 0 bases from V and 0 from J, leaving 7 bases between them. The CDR3 region has the DNA TGCGCCAGCAGCTTGGTAGGGAGCTCTGGAAACACCATATATTTT. The encoded protein is CASSLVGSSGNTIYF.

Details on this clone: This sample also contains other DNA sequences that code for the same CDR3. The genes are TRBV9 and TRBJ2-7; D not certain. CDR3 length equals 14 residues. The V end lost 0 bases, the J end lost 3 bases, and 10 bases lay between the germline ends. Germline V gene lookup returns CDR1 SGDLS and CDR2 YYNGEE. The CDR3 region is CASSVGSSGYEQYF. The CDR3 DNA is TGTGCCAGCAGCGTAGGGAGTTCGGGCTACGAGCAGTACTTC.

The chain recombines TRBV6-5 with TRBJ2-7; D is ambiguous. Trimming left V 0 bases short and J 5 bases short, with 8 bases between. The CDR3 runs to 13 residues. Germline V gene sequence: CDR1 MNHEY, CDR2 SVGAGI. The CDR3 bases are TGTGCCAGCAGTTACTCGGAGTCCGACGAGCAGTACTTC. As protein: CASSYSESDEQYF.

This clone was seen only once. The chain uses TRBV2 and TRBJ2-3; D is possibly TRBD2 (5 bases). V lost 2 bases and J 8 bases, leaving 8 bases between the germline ends. Germline V gene lookup returns CDR1 SNHLY and CDR2 FYNNEI. This CDR3 spans 12 amino acids. The CDR3 sequence: CASSERRGTQYF. In DNA, the CDR3 is TGTGCCAGCAGTGAACGCCGGGGTACGCAGTATTTT.

The J gene is TRBJ1-1, the V gene TRBV13, with D unclear. V lost 8 bases and J lost 0, with 10 bases in between. This CDR3 contains 13 residues. The germline V gene encodes CDR1 PRHDT and CDR2 FYEKMQ (reference sequence). CDR3 sequence (DNA): TGTGCCAGCCGGTGGCACTTGAACACTGAAGCTTTCTTT. Translating gives CASRWHLNTEAFF.

The chain combines TRBV2 with TRBJ2-7; 7 nucleotides agree with TRBD2. CDR1 is SNHLY, CDR2 FYNNEI, per germline. This CDR3 contains 14 residues. With V trimmed by 4 bases and J by 6 bases, 9 bases remained unmatched. CDR3 nucleotide sequence: TGTGCCAGCAGTGTGGGAGGGGCCGGCCTCGAGCAGTACTTC. Residues: CASSVGGAGLEQYF.

V gene TRBV2 combines with J gene TRBJ2-1, with 10 bases aligning to TRBD2. Germline V gives CDR1 SNHLY, CDR2 FYNNEI. This CDR3 has 15 amino acids. Trimming took 7 bases from V and 7 from J; bases not matched to a gene: 10. This chain's CDR3 is CASTPPAGGPNEQFF. As DNA, the CDR3 is TGTGCCAGCACTCCCCCAGCGGGAGGGCCTAATGAGCAGTTCTTC.

The rearrangement uses TRBV28 and TRBJ1-5; tentative D call: TRBD1 (5 bases). The germline V gene has CDR1 MDHEN and CDR2 SYDVKM. The length of the CDR3 is 18 residues. V was shortened by 4 bases and J by 5 bases, with 24 bases between the two germline ends. The DNA for the CDR3 is TGTGCCAGCAGTTCCCTCGGGGGGGAGGTTGATATGGATCAGCCCCAGCATTTT. Its translation: CASSSLGGEVDMDQPQHF.

This chain connects TRBV28 to TRBJ1-5; D might be TRBD1 (6 bases). The CDR3 sequence is 14 residues long. Germline lookup yields CDR1 MDHEN and CDR2 SYDVKM. The V end was cut by 2 bases, the J end by 6 bases, with 11 bases between. The CDR3 sequence is CASSLITGSQPQHF. The CDR3 DNA reads TGTGCCAGCAGTTTAATAACAGGGAGTCAGCCCCAGCATTTT.

This clone appeared once. The V and J genes are TRBV10-2 and TRBJ2-1; D gene unclear. V was trimmed by 8 bases and J by 0 bases, leaving 11 bases between them. This CDR3 comprises 14 residues. Looked up from germline, CDR1 is WSHSY and CDR2 is SAAADI. As DNA, the CDR3 is TGCGCCAGCCCCGTAGCCTCCTCCTACAATGAGCAGTTCTTC. Translated: CASPVASSYNEQFF.

This sequence joins TRBV28 and TRBJ1-1; D possibly corresponds to TRBD1 (6 bases). Deletions cut 3 bases from V and 3 bases from J, with 14 bases between. The CDR3 has 15 amino acids. Germline V gene data show CDR1 as MDHEN and CDR2 as SYDVKM. The CDR3 spells CASSFPRRGYTEAFF. Here the CDR3 DNA reads TGTGCCAGCAGTTTTCCTCGCAGGGGCTACACTGAAGCTTTCTTT.

V usage is TRBV4-2 and J usage is TRBJ1-3; no clear D gene. This CDR3 has 14 residues. CDR1 is LGHNA, CDR2 YNFKEQ, per germline. V was shortened by 5 bases and J by 6 bases, with 14 bases between the two germline ends. Written as DNA, the CDR3 is TGTGCCAGCAGCTCTAAGGGTTTTCTAAACACCATATATTTT. Its translation is CASSSKGFLNTIYF.